These 28 T cell receptor beta chains originate from one sample sequenced in a study of OX40 agonist ivuxolimab in advanced cancers. Produced via immunoSEQ multiplex PCR; TCRdb's table is partial and in-frame only. Here the sample spans 50,000 to 75,000 clones, around 87% being singletons. The material was CD4+ or CD8+ T cells sorted from blood, obtained in a trial of the OX40 agonist ivuxolimab. The receptors here all came from an adult with an advanced solid tumor such as melanoma, head and neck, liver or kidney cancer.

This sequence joins TRBV28 and TRBJ1-2, with unresolved D. The germline V gene has CDR1 MDHEN and CDR2 SYDVKM. V lost 4 bases and J lost 4, with 7 bases in between. The CDR3 length is 12 residues. The chain's CDR3 is CASSSYTYGYTF. Written as DNA, the CDR3 is TGTGCCAGCAGTTCCTACACCTATGGCTACACCTTC.

The V gene is TRBV18, the J gene TRBJ1-1, with D perhaps matching TRBD1 (5 bases). CDR3 length: 13 amino acids. The V and J ends lost 1 base and 6 bases respectively, with 9 bases between them. CDR1 is KGHSH and CDR2 is LQKENI in the germline V gene. CDR3 region: CASSPLRDPEAFF. CDR3 DNA sequence: TGTGCCAGCTCACCACTCAGGGACCCTGAAGCTTTCTTT.

There are a few counts of this clone. The chain combines TRBV2 with TRBJ2-2; D is possibly TRBD1 or TRBD2 (5 bases each). The CDR3 sequence is 15 residues long. The germline gives CDR1 SNHLY, CDR2 FYNNEI. Trimming removed 4 bases at V and 3 bases at J, with 12 bases between. The CDR3 protein is CASSGDASDTGELFF. The CDR3 region has the DNA TGTGCCAGCAGTGGGGACGCCTCGGACACCGGGGAGCTGTTTTTT.

The chain combines TRBV18 with TRBJ1-4; 8 bases are a match to TRBD1. Germline CDR1 reads KGHSH; CDR2 reads LQKENI. The CDR3 contains 17 residues. The V and J ends lost 8 bases and 0 bases, in that order; junction bases with no gene match: 11. The CDR3 DNA is TGTGCCAGCGAAACAGGACAGGGCCGTACAACTAATGAAAAACTGTTTTTT. It codes for CASETGQGRTTNEKLFF.

The chain uses TRBV5-6 and TRBJ2-3; 8 bases line up with TRBD2. The length of the CDR3 is 16 residues. V lost 1 base and J lost 3; bases outside the gene matches: 7. Germline CDR1 and CDR2: SGHDT and YYEEEE. The CDR3 loop is CASSLPLAGGTDTQYF. CDR3 coding DNA: TGTGCCAGCAGCTTGCCTCTGGCGGGGGGTACAGATACGCAGTATTTT.

The rearrangement links TRBV5-4 to TRBJ2-2, with TRBD1 as a possible D gene (6 bases). This CDR3 is 15 amino acids long. Trimming left V 6 bases short and J 6 bases short, with 18 bases between. Germline CDR1 is SGHNT and CDR2 is YYREEE (reference sequence). The CDR3 DNA reads as TGTGCCAGCACCCGGAGAGGGGGAGCCCCCGGGGAGCTGTTTTTT. Amino acids: CASTRRGGAPGELFF.

This clone was picked up one time. V usage is TRBV18 and J usage is TRBJ2-7, with D perhaps given as TRBD1 or TRBD2 (5 bases each). Germline assignment: CDR1 KGHSH and CDR2 LQKENI. The length of the CDR3 is 15 residues. Between the trimmed V and J ends, which lost 5 bases and 6 bases, there was a span of 20 bases. CDR3 sequence reads: CASSRPGRSFGEQYF. In DNA form, the CDR3 reads TGTGCCAGCTCAAGGCCGGGACGGTCCTTCGGCGAGCAGTACTTC. Supplemented by reference TRBV18 and TRBJ2-7, the full variable domain reads NAGVMQNPRHLVRRRGQEARLRCSPMKGHSHVYWYRQLPEEGLKFMVYLQKENIIDESGMPKERFSAEFPKEGPSILRIQQVVRGDSAAYFCASSRPGRSFGEQYFGPGTRLTVT.

The rearrangement uses TRBV11-2 and TRBJ2-5; D might be TRBD1 or TRBD2, each matching 5 bases. Germline CDR1 SGHAT, CDR2 FQNNGV. CDR3 size: 13 residues. V lost 1 base and J 5 bases, leaving 8 bases between the germline ends. The CDR3 coding sequence is TGTGCCAGCAGCTTAGTGGGGGTGGAGACCCAGTACTTC. It specifies CASSLVGVETQYF.

V and J are TRBV9 and TRBJ2-7; 10 bases are a match to TRBD2. Germline-derived CDR1 and CDR2 are SGDLS and YYNGEE. With V trimmed by 4 bases and J by 4 bases, 14 bases remained unmatched. This CDR3 region has 17 residues. CDR3 bases: TGTGCCAGCAGCCCATCAGAGCGGGAGGGCCTTAGGTACGAGCAGTACTTC. Translation gives CASSPSEREGLRYEQYF.

The CDR3 sequence: CASSLTTYNEQFF. The CDR3 DNA reads TGTGCCAGCAGCCTGACAACCTACAATGAGCAGTTCTTC. The chain is built from TRBV9 and TRBJ2-1; D is unclear. The CDR3 is 13 residues long. Germline lookup yields CDR1 SGDLS and CDR2 YYNGEE. The V gene lost 4 bases and the J gene lost 2 bases, with 7 bases spanning the gap.

This clone showed up just once. The chain has TRBV6-5 and TRBJ2-3; TRBD2 agrees at 13 bases. Looked up from germline, CDR1 is MNHEY and CDR2 is SVGAGI. Losses at the gene ends were 6 bases for V and 5 bases for J; bases not matched to a gene: 5. The length of the CDR3 is 15 residues. The CDR3 bases are TGTGCCAGCAGGAGAGGACTAGCGGGAGTAGATACGCAGTATTTT. Residues: CASRRGLAGVDTQYF.

The chain uses TRBV7-2 and TRBJ2-7, with TRBD2 matching over 8 bases. The J segment lost 0 bases and the V segment lost 2 bases, leaving 3 bases of the junction unmatched. In germline, CDR1 is SGHTA, CDR2 FQGNSA. This CDR3 comprises 15 residues. CDR3 bases: TGTGCCAGCAGCTTACTAGCGGGTCTCTCCTACGAGCAGTACTTC. Protein: CASSLLAGLSYEQYF. Together with reference TRBV7-2 and TRBJ2-7, the CDR3 gives the full variable domain: GAGVSQSPSNKVTEKGKDVELRCDPISGHTALYWYRQSLGQGLEFLIYFQGNSAPDKSGLPSDRFSAERTGGSVSTLTIQRTQQEDSAVYLCASSLLAGLSYEQYFGPGTRLTVT.

The V and J genes are TRBV5-1 and TRBJ2-3; 7 nucleotides match TRBD1. Per germline, CDR1 SGHRS and CDR2 YFSETQ. V was pared by 3 bases and J by 2 bases, with 3 bases of the junction left unmatched. This CDR3 has 14 amino acids. CDR3 region: CASSWDSYTDTQYF. The CDR3 coding sequence is TGCGCCAGCAGCTGGGACAGTTACACAGATACGCAGTATTTT.

V usage is TRBV6-4 and J usage is TRBJ2-3; no definite D call. The CDR3 sequence is 14 residues long. Deletions cut 2 bases from V and 6 bases from J, with 12 bases between. Germline CDR1 MRHNA, CDR2 SNTAGT. CDR3 residues: CASSDLWRGDTQYF. For the CDR3, the DNA is TGTGCCAGCAGTGACCTGTGGCGAGGCGATACGCAGTATTTT.

Concerning this clone: The same CDR3 is also encoded by other DNA sequences in this sample. This chain uses TRBV5-1 with TRBJ1-1; 9 bases agree with TRBD1. CDR1 SGHRS and CDR2 YFSETQ come from the germline V gene. The CDR3 has 14 amino acids. Losses at the gene ends were 4 bases for V and 1 base for J; bases not matched to a gene: 2. In nucleotides, the CDR3 is TGCGCCAGCAGCCTGACAGGGGGGAACACTGAAGCTTTCTTT. This sequence encodes CASSLTGGNTEAFF.

The V gene is TRBV7-2, the J gene TRBJ2-1; 12 positions match TRBD2. The germline CDR1 and CDR2 sequences are SGHTA and FQGNSA. The CDR3 length is 15 residues. J lost 7 bases, V lost 1 base, and 2 bases had no gene match. Here the CDR3 DNA reads TGTGCCAGCAGCTTAGACCTAGCGGGGGGGAATGAGCAGTTCTTC. Amino acid sequence: CASSLDLAGGNEQFF.

The rearrangement uses TRBV7-6 and TRBJ2-5, with D unclear. This CDR3 region has 13 residues. V lost 3 bases to trimming and J lost 4 bases, with 9 bases between them. Germline V gene data show CDR1 as SGHVS and CDR2 as FNYEAQ. This chain's CDR3 is CASSLRQRETQYF. CDR3 DNA: TGTGCCAGCAGCTTGAGGCAGAGAGAGACCCAGTACTTC.

The rearrangement uses TRBV7-9 and TRBJ1-2; D gene ambiguous. In germline, CDR1 is SEHNR, CDR2 FQNEAQ (reference sequence). The CDR3 length is 12 residues. The ends were cut back, 7 bases at V and 8 bases at J, with 14 bases in the middle. CDR3 bases: TGTGCCAGCACCCAGGACGAGGGCGGCTACACCTTC. The encoded protein is CASTQDEGGYTF.

This clone was seen only a few times. This chain links TRBV7-9 with TRBJ2-2; TRBD2 is a possible D gene (5 bases). The germline CDR1 and CDR2 sequences are SEHNR and FQNEAQ (reference sequence). This CDR3 region has 15 residues. Trimming removed 3 bases from V and 4 bases from J, with 12 bases in between. The CDR3 loop is CASSFGRVLTGELFF. The CDR3 DNA reads as TGTGCCAGCAGCTTCGGGCGGGTCCTCACCGGGGAGCTGTTTTTT.

This clone was seen a few times. The chain joins TRBV27 to TRBJ2-3; D gene uncertain. The CDR3 sequence is 15 residues long. Trimming left V 4 bases short and J 3 bases short, with 14 bases between. Per germline, CDR1 MNHEY and CDR2 SMNVEV (reference sequence). CDR3 sequence (DNA): TGTGCCAGCAGTTCCCTATTTCGAGCAACAGATACGCAGTATTTT. It codes for CASSSLFRATDTQYF.

The chain uses TRBV10-2 and TRBJ1-5; 9 bases are shared with TRBD1. The CDR3 has 16 amino acids. Trimming removed 3 bases from V and 4 bases from J; junction bases left unmatched: 7. From germline, CDR1 is WSHSY and CDR2 SAAADI. CDR3 sequence: CASSEPGQGMNQPQHF. CDR3 DNA: TGCGCCAGCAGTGAACCGGGACAGGGCATGAATCAGCCCCAGCATTTT.

This chain connects TRBV7-2 to TRBJ2-5; a possible D gene is TRBD1 (7 bases). Trimming took off 4 bases at V and 5 bases at J, with 20 bases between the two ends. The CDR3 totals 16 residues. Germline CDR1 SGHTA, CDR2 FQGNSA. CDR3 DNA: TGTGCCAGCAGCTCTACCTACAGGGGAGGTGAGGAGACCCAGTACTTC. Amino acids: CASSSTYRGGEETQYF.

The chain carries TRBV5-5 and TRBJ2-2; 9 bases match TRBD1. Per the germline V gene, CDR1 is SGHKS and CDR2 is YYEKEE (reference sequence). This CDR3 is 16 amino acids long. After removal of 0 bases from V and 7 bases from J, the junction contained 7 bases not matched to a gene. Here the CDR3 reads CASSLDRGRINGELFF. CDR3 in DNA: TGTGCCAGCAGCTTGGACAGGGGGCGCATTAACGGGGAGCTGTTTTTT. Complete variable domain (other parts from reference TRBV5-5 and TRBJ2-2): DAGVTQSPTHLIKTRGQQVTLRCSPISGHKSVSWYQQVLGQGPQFIFQYYEKEERGRGNFPDRFSARQFPNYSSELNVNALLLGDSALYLCASSLDRGRINGELFFGEGSRLTVL.

V usage is TRBV19 and J usage is TRBJ2-5; no firm D call. The V gene's germline CDR1 is LNHDA and CDR2 SQIVND (reference sequence). This CDR3 contains 13 residues. Trimming took 1 base from V and 5 from J, leaving 8 bases between them. Here the CDR3 reads CASSIGWSETQYF. The CDR3 bases are TGTGCCAGTAGTATAGGGTGGTCGGAGACCCAGTACTTC.

V and J are TRBV5-1 and TRBJ2-7, with 10 bases lining up with TRBD2. V was pared by 1 base and J by 2 bases, with 3 bases of the junction left unmatched. The germline gives CDR1 SGHRS, CDR2 YFSETQ. The CDR3 is made up of 15 amino acids. The CDR3 is CASSLSSGSTYEQYF. The DNA of the CDR3 is TGCGCCAGCAGCTTGTCTAGCGGGAGCACCTACGAGCAGTACTTC. The full variable domain, rest sourced from reference TRBV5-1 and TRBJ2-7, is KAGVTQTPRYLIKTRGQQVTLSCSPISGHRSVSWYQQTPGQGLQFLFEYFSETQRNKGNFPGRFSGRQFSNSRSEMNVSTLELGDSALYLCASSLSSGSTYEQYFGPGTRLTVT.

The chain links TRBV18 to TRBJ2-7; TRBD1 agrees at 8 bases. Germline values: CDR1 KGHSH, CDR2 LQKENI. CDR3 length: 15 amino acids. V lost 3 bases to trimming and J lost 0 bases; unmatched junction nucleotides: 4. The CDR3: CASSPGQGASYEQYF. CDR3 nucleotide sequence: TGTGCCAGCTCACCTGGGCAGGGGGCCTCCTACGAGCAGTACTTC.

This chain links TRBV5-5 with TRBJ2-3; D gene uncertain. The V end was cut by 5 bases, the J end by 6 bases, with 10 bases between. Germline V gene lookup returns CDR1 SGHKS and CDR2 YYEKEE (reference sequence). The CDR3 length is 12 residues. CDR3: CASSPSWDTQYF. CDR3 in DNA: TGTGCCAGCAGTCCCTCGTGGGATACGCAGTATTTT.

CDR3 in DNA: TGTGCCATCAGTGATGGCACGGTGACAGATACGCAGTATTTT. This translates into CAISDGTVTDTQYF. The gene calls are TRBV10-3 and TRBJ2-3; D not resolved. The CDR3 is made up of 14 amino acids. In germline, CDR1 is ENHRY, CDR2 SYGVKD. Trimming took off 3 bases at V and 3 bases at J, with 10 bases between the two ends.